The 20 T cell receptor beta chains below all came from one sample that was sequenced in a study of shared clonotypes between healthy human individuals. Method: immunoSEQ multiplex PCR; TCRdb's copy keeps in-frame clones and lacks some. This table holds about 380,000 clones, 90% to 98% found once. Source material: memory CD8+ T cells sorted from blood. Stated subset: CD45RO+ cells pooled with CCR7-negative TemRA cells. The receptors shown here come from a young man in good health.

The chain recombines TRBV5-4 with TRBJ2-1; perhaps TRBD1 as D (6 bases). Deletions cut 0 bases from V and 9 bases from J, with 13 bases between. In germline, CDR1 is SGHNT, CDR2 YYREEE (reference sequence). This CDR3 spans 14 amino acids. DNA for the CDR3: TGTGCCAGCAGCTTGGCGCAGGGGCTAGGTGAGCAGTTCTTC. It yields the protein CASSLAQGLGEQFF.

The chain uses TRBV6-5 and TRBJ2-5; D possibly corresponds to TRBD2 (6 bases). CDR3 size: 16 residues. Germline values: CDR1 MNHEY, CDR2 SVGAGI. With 0 bases removed from V and 5 bases from J, the gap between germline ends came to 16 bases. CDR3 residues: CASSYSLRGARETQYF. In DNA, the CDR3 is TGTGCCAGCAGTTACTCGTTACGCGGGGCGAGGGAGACCCAGTACTTC.

The rearrangement joins TRBV27 to TRBJ2-1, with a possible D match to TRBD1 (5 bases). V lost 5 bases to trimming and J lost 12 bases, with 17 bases between them. The CDR3 sequence is 13 residues long. From germline, CDR1 is MNHEY and CDR2 SMNVEV (reference sequence). CDR3 in DNA: TGTGCCAGCAGTAAGATTAGGGGTTGGGGGCAGTTCTTC. This sequence encodes CASSKIRGWGQFF.

The V call is TRBV28, the J call TRBJ2-7; D is unclear. Trimming took off 6 bases at V and 5 bases at J, with 11 bases between the two ends. This CDR3 spans 12 amino acids. CDR1 is MDHEN, CDR2 SYDVKM, per germline. CDR3 in amino acids: CASSYDWDEQYF. In DNA form, the CDR3 reads TGTGCCAGCAGCTACGACTGGGACGAGCAGTACTTC.

The chain carries TRBV6-1 and TRBJ2-7; 7 bases line up with TRBD2. The CDR3 is 13 amino acids. V shed 2 bases, J shed 3 bases, and the junction held 1 base outside the gene matches. CDR1 and CDR2 from the germline V gene are MNHNS and SASEGT. In nucleotides, the CDR3 is TGTGCCAGCAGTGAAAGGACTAGCTACGAGCAGTACTTC. Residues: CASSERTSYEQYF.

This sequence joins TRBV2 and TRBJ1-2; D gene uncertain. The CDR3 runs 15 residues. Trimming shortened V by 3 bases and J by 0 bases, and 11 bases separated the two germline ends. The germline CDR1 and CDR2 sequences are SNHLY and FYNNEI. The DNA of the CDR3 is TGTGCCAGCAGTGACGGCGGGTGGACTAACTATGGCTACACCTTC. Residues: CASSDGGWTNYGYTF.

The gene calls are TRBV27 and TRBJ2-7; a possible D gene is TRBD1 (5 bases). CDR1 and CDR2 (germline): MNHEY, SMNVEV (reference sequence). Trimming pared 5 bases from V and 6 bases from J, leaving 20 bases between. The CDR3 consists of 15 residues. CDR3 region: CASSPLVSGLPEQYF. CDR3 in DNA: TGTGCCAGCAGTCCATTAGTGTCAGGGTTGCCCGAGCAGTACTTC.

This clone has a single count. V is TRBV11-2 and J is TRBJ2-5; D may be TRBD1 (6 bases). CDR1 and CDR2 (germline): SGHAT, FQNNGV. The CDR3 covers 15 residues. Trimming pared 5 bases from V and 0 bases from J, leaving 13 bases between. The CDR3: CASSPQGHYQETQYF. CDR3 DNA sequence: TGTGCCAGCAGCCCGCAGGGACACTACCAAGAGACCCAGTACTTC.

Written as DNA, the CDR3 is TGTGCCAGCAGCCCCGGGACAGGGGGGGTCTATGAGCAGTTCTTC. Its protein is CASSPGTGGVYEQFF. The genes are TRBV5-5 and TRBJ2-1, with TRBD1 matching over 11 bases. The CDR3 loop spans 15 amino acids. CDR1 and CDR2 (germline): SGHKS, YYEKEE (reference sequence). V lost 4 bases and J lost 8; bases outside the gene matches: 8.

The chain carries TRBV4-1 and TRBJ1-5; maybe TRBD1 (6 bases). The V gene's germline CDR1 is MGHRA and CDR2 YSYEKL. V lost 4 bases, J lost 2 bases, and 15 bases lay in between. The CDR3 loop spans 16 amino acids. CDR3 nucleotide sequence: TGCGCCAGCAGCCCCGGGACAAGGTTTGGCAATCAGCCCCAGCATTTT. It codes for CASSPGTRFGNQPQHF.

This sequence joins TRBV28 and TRBJ2-5; 7 bases agree with TRBD1. Trimming took 5 bases from V and 1 from J; bases not matched to a gene: 10. The germline V gene has CDR1 MDHEN and CDR2 SYDVKM. The CDR3 is 16 amino acids. CDR3 in amino acids: CASSPKTGPLQETQYF. The DNA of the CDR3 is TGTGCCAGCAGTCCCAAGACAGGGCCCCTCCAAGAGACCCAGTACTTC.

The genes are TRBV12-5 and TRBJ2-3; 8 bases line up with TRBD1. This CDR3 is built from 16 residues. Germline V lookup: CDR1 LGHNT, CDR2 FRNRAP. V lost 0 bases to trimming and J lost 4 bases; unmatched junction nucleotides: 6. Here the CDR3 DNA reads TGTGCTAGTGGTTTGGTACTCAGGGGGCAGCCAGATACGCAGTATTTT. Encoded protein: CASGLVLRGQPDTQYF.

The genes are TRBV19 and TRBJ2-1, with TRBD2 matching over 8 bases. The CDR3 is 13 amino acids. The V gene's germline CDR1 is LNHDA and CDR2 SQIVND (reference sequence). Trimming took 5 bases from V and 13 from J; bases not matched to a gene: 10. DNA of the CDR3: TGTGCCAGTAGTTCTCACCCCTTAGCGGGACAGTTCTTC. Translation gives CASSSHPLAGQFF.

The chain recombines TRBV7-2 with TRBJ2-7; D gene ambiguous. The CDR3 covers 13 residues. Trimming removed 7 bases at V and 0 bases at J, with 10 bases between. The germline V gene has CDR1 SGHTA and CDR2 FQGNSA. The CDR3 spells CASTGRASYEQYF. The CDR3 region has the DNA TGTGCCAGCACAGGACGGGCCTCCTACGAGCAGTACTTC.

The rearrangement links TRBV5-4 to TRBJ2-3; TRBD2 matches at 12 bases. J was trimmed by 5 bases and V by 0 bases; bases with no gene match: 4. The CDR3 length is 16 residues. The germline CDR1 and CDR2 sequences are SGHNT and YYREEE (reference sequence). The CDR3 spells CASSLGLAGAGDTQYF. CDR3 bases: TGTGCCAGCAGCTTGGGACTAGCGGGAGCTGGAGATACGCAGTATTTT.

The rearrangement links TRBV18 to TRBJ2-7; tentative D call: TRBD2 (6 bases). Looked up from germline, CDR1 is KGHSH and CDR2 is LQKENI. V was trimmed by 6 bases and J by 4 bases, leaving 10 bases between them. This CDR3 is built from 12 residues. For the CDR3, the DNA is TGTGCCAGCTCGTCGAGCGGGTACGAGCAGTACTTC. This encodes CASSSSGYEQYF.

The rearrangement joins TRBV2 to TRBJ2-1; D could derive from TRBD1 or TRBD2 (7 bases each). V dropped 5 bases and J dropped 7 bases, with 15 bases sitting between them. Germline CDR1 is SNHLY and CDR2 is FYNNEI. The CDR3 spans 14 residues. CDR3: CASSLRGRGNEQFF. Written as DNA, the CDR3 is TGTGCCAGCAGTTTGAGGGGGCGGGGGAATGAGCAGTTCTTC.

The genes are TRBV28 and TRBJ2-7, with TRBD2 as a possible D gene (6 bases). The CDR3 length is 15 residues. Per the germline V gene, CDR1 is MDHEN and CDR2 is SYDVKM. V was cut by 8 bases and J by 0 bases, with 17 bases left in between. The DNA for the CDR3 is TGTGCCAGCCGAGTTTTGGCGGGGAACTCCTACGAGCAGTACTTC. Translated, it gives CASRVLAGNSYEQYF.

The gene calls are TRBV18 and TRBJ1-1, with TRBD1 as a possible D gene (6 bases). There are 15 residues in the CDR3. Trimming stripped 0 bases from V and 3 bases from J, with 11 bases between. CDR1 and CDR2 from the germline V gene are KGHSH and LQKENI. The CDR3 region has the DNA TGTGCCAGCTCACCACCATTTACAGGGTACACTGAAGCTTTCTTT. Translating it yields CASSPPFTGYTEAFF.

This chain links TRBV5-1 with TRBJ2-5; TRBD1 might be the D (6 bases). Trimming took off 1 base at V and 2 bases at J, with 12 bases between the two ends. CDR3 size: 15 residues. The germline gives CDR1 SGHRS, CDR2 YFSETQ. The CDR3 DNA follows: TGCGCCAGCAGCTTGCGTACCAGGGGACAAGAGACCCAGTACTTC. This translates into CASSLRTRGQETQYF.